This T cell receptor (beta chain) appears in the sequencing data of a study of molecular identifiers for immune sequencing clone quantification. This clonotype was counted ten times or more. The antigen is not known. Each CDR3 protein gets one entry after TCRdb re-called the PCR reads with MiXCR. The table shows approximately 97,000 distinct CDR3 sequences, with roughly a quarter occurring only once. Trimming pared 5 bases from V and 5 bases from J, leaving 13 bases between. The length of the CDR3 is 14 residues. CDR1 and CDR2 from the germline V gene are MNHEY and SVGEGT. Points from the study as a whole: Jurkat TCR RNA spiked in from one cell could reportedly be detected among 1 million or so naive cells.

The sequenced sample was naive CD8+ T cells from blood, with Jurkat cell RNA spiked in. Subset in this sample: FACS-sorted CD8+CD4-CCR7+CD45RA+ naive T cells. The chain employs TRBV6-2 or TRBV6-3 and TRBJ1-5; weak D call: TRBD1 (5 bases). The origin of this receptor is a human donor in good health. Some libraries in this study had Jurkat cell RNA spiked in. CDR3 protein: CASSLRGGDQPQHF. DNA of the CDR3: TGTGCCAGCAGTCTGCGCGGGGGGGATCAGCCCCAGCATTTT.